Below are 8 T cell receptor beta chains sequenced from a single sample in a study of T cell responses to AZD1222 COVID-19 vaccine (dated by TCRdb to about 2021). The receptor library was made with the immunoSEQ multiplex PCR assay. Not all clones reach the TCRdb copy of this immuneACCESS table, which keeps in-frame sequences only. Checked studies attribute under half of the gap to unresolved V genes and leave the rest unexplained. Within this sample are roughly 190,000 clones, with roughly 92% of them counted one time only. The top ten clones comprise roughly 1.3% of the sample. The time point label of this sample denotes: baseline before first vaccination. Here the sequenced sample was peripheral blood, taken on day 0 of AZD1222 vaccination. The receptors shown here come from an adult in good health.

The genes are TRBV11-3 and TRBJ1-1, with D perhaps TRBD1 (5 bases). Germline CDR1 reads SGHNT; CDR2 reads YENEEA. The CDR3 contains 13 residues. V lost 5 bases and J lost 4, with 11 bases in between. The CDR3 DNA is TGTGCCAGCAGCCGCAACAGGATCACTGAAGCTTTCTTT. Translating it yields CASSRNRITEAFF.

The chain recombines TRBV19 with TRBJ1-2; TRBD1 might be the D (5 bases). The ends were cut back, 5 bases at V and 6 bases at J, with 19 bases in the middle. Germline V CDR1 and CDR2: LNHDA, SQIVND (reference sequence). The CDR3 has 15 residues. CDR3 in amino acids: CASSRPGTIGDGYTF. The DNA of the CDR3 is TGTGCCAGTAGTCGACCCGGGACGATCGGCGATGGCTACACCTTC.

The CDR3 bases are TGTGCCAGCAGCATCGGGACAGGGGATATAGATACGCAGTATTTT. It codes for CASSIGTGDIDTQYF. The chain combines TRBV27 with TRBJ2-3; 10 bases are shared with TRBD1. Per the germline V gene, CDR1 is MNHEY and CDR2 is SMNVEV (reference sequence). CDR3 length: 15 residues. V shed 6 bases and J 5 bases; nucleotides not matched to a gene: 8.

This clone was seen only a few times. This sequence joins TRBV5-1 and TRBJ1-6, with D possibly matching TRBD1 (5 bases). With 0 bases removed from V and 10 bases from J, the gap between germline ends came to 17 bases. This CDR3 is 16 amino acids long. The germline V gene has CDR1 SGHRS and CDR2 YFSETQ. This CDR3 is CASSLDQAGRQSPLHF. In DNA form, the CDR3 reads TGCGCCAGCAGCTTGGACCAGGCAGGGCGACAGTCACCCCTCCACTTT.

The chain is built from TRBV7-3 and TRBJ2-2; TRBD2 might be the D (5 bases). Trimming pared 1 base from V and 4 bases from J, leaving 13 bases between. The CDR3 runs to 16 residues. Per the germline V gene, CDR1 is SGHTA and CDR2 is FQGTGA. In DNA, the CDR3 is TGTGCCAGCAGCTTAATGGCTAGCAGTGGCACCGGGGAGCTGTTTTTT. This sequence encodes CASSLMASSGTGELFF.

The chain employs TRBV2 and TRBJ1-4, with TRBD1 as a possible D gene (5 bases). This CDR3 region has 12 residues. CDR1 and CDR2 from the germline V gene are SNHLY and FYNNEI. V was shortened by 11 bases and J by 10 bases, with 17 bases between the two germline ends. The CDR3 spells CAGGTGLGKLFF. In DNA form, the CDR3 reads TGTGCCGGAGGAACGGGGCTTGGAAAACTGTTTTTT.

The chain is built from TRBV7-6 and TRBJ2-1; TRBD2 matches at 8 bases. The germline CDR1 and CDR2 sequences are SGHVS and FNYEAQ. The CDR3 has 15 amino acids. With 0 bases clipped from V and 7 bases from J, the junction kept 5 bases outside the gene matches. CDR3 nucleotide sequence: TGTGCCAGCAGCTTAGCCGCGGGGGGCGATAATGAGCAGTTCTTC. This gives the protein CASSLAAGGDNEQFF.

This sequence joins TRBV6-5 and TRBJ2-7, with 7 bases aligning to TRBD2. The CDR3 is 14 amino acids. Trimming took 11 bases from V and 1 from J; bases not matched to a gene: 11. The germline CDR1 and CDR2 sequences are MNHEY and SVGAGI. As DNA, the CDR3 is TGTGCCGGTATGCGCGGCGGGGGTTCCTACGAGCAGTACTTC. Its protein product is CAGMRGGGSYEQYF.